Listed here is a single T cell receptor beta chain. This clonotype showed up just a few times. This receptor's antigen is unknown. The input lacks base qualities; no much larger clone sits a single base away. The method was 5' RACE. TCRdb records Illumina HiSeq 2000 as the sequencer. A universal primer binding site was added through template switching, and the final cDNA carried a unique molecular identifier so that TCR cDNA molecules could be counted accurately. First-strand cDNA for TCR alpha and beta chains was synthesized from specific primers in the conserved constant-segment region. To control for contamination, each cDNA library was double barcoded with a SMART-Mk sample barcode plus Illumina barcodes. TruSeq adapter sequences and Illumina sample barcodes were added in two successive PCR steps. The TCR alpha and beta cDNA libraries were sequenced on the Illumina HiSeq platform using custom primers. Concerning the study's data processing: MiGEC was used to process raw reads and extract unique molecular identifiers, and MiXCR was used to find CDR3 positions. Recombination models were inferred per individual with the repgenHMM and IGoR tools using an EM algorithm. The tcR package in R was used for shared clonotype analysis, with sharing normalized by the product of cloneset sizes. To study raw recombination free of thymic and clonal selection effects, out-of-frame nonproductive sequences were analyzed. TCRdb cleaned the public reads at Q25 with fastp, built clones with MiXCR and kept in-frame beta chains. Each record represents a unique CDR3 protein, reported with the most common genes and DNA among its rows. TCRdb's processing, not the study's, gives the V and J calls here. The sample data list over 600,000 distinct CDR3 sequences, and 21% of these were observed just once. Approximately 4.5% of the sample lies in the top ten.

A distance of 15 bases separates the germline ends of V and J, which lose 0 bases and 1 base respectively. The CDR3, from cysteine to phenylalanine, totals 17 residues. The kept DNA is CDR3 alone, 51 bases in frame from the first base. According to the germline V gene, CDR1 reads ENHRY and CDR2 reads SYGVKD. These data come from a study of identical twins (dated by TCRdb to the mid-2010s). For context, the study as a whole: The study deep-sequenced TCR alpha and beta repertoires from monozygotic twins, unrelated adults of various ages and cord blood to test whether fetal clonotypes persist. To rule out contamination, the twin experiments were replicated at different times with different library preparation protocols.

Every donor was a healthy Caucasian. The twin cohort consisted of three pairs of female monozygotic twins, all aged about 18 to 30 years. The RNA used for TCR libraries was isolated from peripheral blood mononuclear cells. Findings and caveats that apply to the study as a whole: Invariant T cells such as MAIT and iNKT could partly confound zero-insertion analyses, although diverse VJ usage argued against such confounding for most clonotypes. The excess sharing between twins in beta out-of-frame sequences was weaker because fewer shared sequences reduced the signal-to-noise ratio. Abundant cord blood beta clonotypes had fewer insertions, young adult naive repertoires showed a similar but weaker trend, and memory repertoires showed no such trend. Because the same donors could not be followed over many years, the conclusions depended on cross-sectional statistical analysis. Compared with coincidental sharing between unrelated individuals, out-of-frame TCR alpha sequences shared between twins had an excess of sequences with low generation probability. In monozygotic twins, recombination models systematically underestimated out-of-frame TCR alpha sharing, but the models matched the sharing seen between unrelated individuals.

This sample was also put to use in a study of T cells expressing NK-cell markers. The other study reports the following: Three sorted T-cell subsets (CD3+CD56+NKG2C+, CD3+CD56+NKG2C- and CD3+CD56-NKG2C+) from 8 or 9 donors had their TCR beta-chain repertoires profiled. Of the eight sequenced donors, seven were found to be HCMV-seropositive and one was found to be HCMV-seronegative. In several experiments an anti-gammadeltaTCR antibody was added to restrict sorting to alphabetaTCR-expressing T cells. In more than five donors, the dominant CD3+CD56+NKG2C+ clonotypes were found to rank among the top 10 CD8+ clonotypes and to make up roughly 1.0-7.5% of CD8+ T cells. Those dominant clonotypes were again the most abundant among CD3+CD56-NKG2C+ cells in a handful of donors, at about 25-65%. It remained unclear whether the expanded NKG2C-expressing T cell clones were specific for HCMV antigens. Randomly selected healthy volunteers, three men and five women, were used as the eight sequenced donors. To determine HCMV serostatus, a commercial ELISA kit was used to detect HCMV-specific IgG in serum. Bulk peripheral blood T-cell repertoires were additionally sequenced from unsorted PBMC for six donors. MIGEC handled demultiplexing of the reads and grouping by UMI, while MiTCR was used to assemble and quantify clonotypes. To exclude erroneous sequences, only TCR cDNA sequences supported by at least two reads were retained. Downstream repertoire analysis used the tcR package, and clonotypes were matched across fractions by CDR3 nucleotide sequence plus V segment. Antigen specificity was annotated against VDJdb with VDJmatch, allowing one amino acid substitution in CDR3.

The V and J genes are TRBV10-3 and TRBJ2-5; TRBD2 could be the D gene, as 6 bases match. This sequence originates from a woman aged 18-29 years in good health. The sample consisted of PBMCs. In nucleotides, the sequence is TGTGCCATCAGTGAGTCAGGAGGGCCGATAGGCCAAGAGACCCAGTACTTC. Its translation is CAISESGGPIGQETQYF.